This T cell receptor (beta chain) stems from a study of cytomegalovirus exposure and HLA in healthy donors (dated by TCRdb to about 2017). In the study overall: In an earlier analysis of approximately 640 of the donors, 276 Gb of sequence data and roughly 100 million unique TCR beta sequences from 150 million to 200 million T cells were reported. Around 320 gigabases of sequencing data and approximately 85 million unique TCR sequences were included in an early release covering several hundred HLA-typed donors. Of the approximately 400 genotyped donors, about 80% fell in the genetic ancestry cluster associated with self-reported Caucasian donors. An earlier analysis of roughly 580 of the donors used high-throughput TCR beta sequencing to judge whether each TCR beta V gene segment behaved as functional or pseudogenic. Roughly 5 DR-DQ haplotypes were handled as single units for association and clustering, since linkage in the cohort was strong. To predict cytomegalovirus infection status, the study brought together high-throughput TCR immunosequencing, statistical association of individual TCRs with disease status, and machine learning. All discovery cohort repertoires had been generated on a single sequencing platform. Typing coverage differed by locus: A, B, C, DRB1 and DQB1 were typed in about 629-640 donors, DQA1 in 500 to 550, DPA1 in approximately 600, and DPB1 in about 450. Along with the approximately 700-subject first cohort, a separate validation cohort of over a hundred different subjects was used. Among under 450 genotyped donors of the cohort, an average of about 240,000 unique TCR beta nucleotide sequences were sequenced per donor, 15% to 20% of them non-productive. Genome-wide SNP genotypes for about 55% of the roughly 670 donors were used in a later genetic analysis, which treated that subset as a discovery cohort. Alongside the repertoire data, information on donor age, sex, ethnicity and CMV serostatus was compiled. To study patterns of TCR occurrence, a later analysis re-analyzed previously published TCR beta repertoires from 550 to 800 donors and added high-resolution HLA genotyping. Using immunosequencing, the study profiled T cell repertoires from fewer than 850 subjects and related those repertoires to cytomegalovirus serostatus. Rather than using new phenotypic data, the later analysis identified candidate immune exposures from TCR beta sequences and from how often those sequences occurred across donors. Both class I and class II loci were covered by HLA typing, at four-digit resolution. The study aimed to test whether cataloging public T cell receptors could reveal signatures of past pathogen exposure. General conclusions and limits of the study: For the cohort, immune exposure information was limited to CMV serostatus. Strong co-occurrence of HLA alleles, especially DR and DQ, made assigning TCR associations to individual alleles difficult. A total of 164 TCR beta chains were listed by the study as associated with cytomegalovirus. Because HLA typing was missing for some donors at each locus, association tests included only the typed subset. According to a later analysis, most CMV-associated TCR beta chains appeared to be HLA-restricted, and the HLA associations seemed to be driven largely by CMV exposure. Because counts were too low, more than 15 rarely observed V segments, including chromosome 9 orphons, were excluded from the earlier analysis of around 590 of the donors. In a later analysis, several top co-occurrence clusters were reported to appear linked to parvovirus B19, influenza, CMV and Epstein-Barr virus. A cluster of highly shared sequence variants was judged likely to be a technical artifact of the sequencing pipeline. According to a later genetic analysis, donors in an Asian-associated ancestry cluster had fewer N-insertions in productive TCRs than the roughly 670-donor mean. The authors suggested that the approach could potentially be generalized to other disease states and immunological phenotypes. In a later analysis, HLA-associated TCR beta chains showed more clonal expansion and lower generation probabilities than non-associated chains that were equally common. In both the original and validation cohorts, the classifier was reported to diagnose cytomegalovirus status with high specificity and sensitivity. Linkage disequilibrium might explain the correlated functional status among segregating V segments, but an unknown experimental factor could not be excluded. Presence/absence analyses assumed roughly uniform sequencing depth across donors, an assumption that may not hold. An earlier analysis of approximately 590 of the donors showed that most TCR beta V segments appeared in productive rearrangements either about 87% or about 30% of the time, which broadly matched IMGT annotations. According to a later analysis, TCR association rates differed among HLA loci, with DRB1 alleles showing the most associated TCRs and HLA-C alleles showing the fewest. Most TCR sequences were observed very rarely across donors, whereas some public TCRs were present in many individuals. The cohort was sequenced for TCR beta chains only, and without alpha or paired-chain data the features that could be detected were limited. Specific HLA alleles were associated with 15,000 to 20,000 TCR beta sequences at a false discovery rate of 0.05 in a later analysis. An association between a missense DCLRE1C variant and V-gene and J-gene trimming of TCR beta chains was found in a later genetic analysis and replicated in an independent cohort. In vitro tests confirmed that three of the cytomegalovirus-associated TCR beta chains recognize cytomegalovirus antigens. A further reported finding was that TCR beta sequences accurately predicted the HLA-A and HLA-B alleles for most subjects in the first cohort. Some IMGT-functional V segments, including TRBV6-2 and TRBV6-3, could not be told apart with the 87-base-pair reads, so those segments were excluded.

The trim is 0 bases for V and 1 base for J, with a gap of 7 bases between the germline ends. CDR3 length: 15 amino acids, cysteine to phenylalanine. The only DNA kept is the CDR3, 45 bases in frame from the first base. The cohort comprised 666 healthy bone marrow donors. At the time of sampling, all cohort members were nominally healthy, though unrecorded immune exposures were likely present. The donor tested CMV seronegative, placing the donor among the 350 to 400 seronegative members of the cohort. A peripheral blood sample was collected from each donor, and TCR beta sequencing was performed on peripheral blood mononuclear cells. Genomic DNA extraction from the blood cell samples was performed with the Qiagen DNeasy Blood Extraction Kit. Libraries were prepared through the immunoSEQ multiplex PCR assay. A mixture of 60 forward primers for TCR Vbeta segments and 13 reverse primers for TCR Jbeta segments was used in the multiplex PCR. A multiplex PCR assay on genomic DNA amplified the CDR3 region of rearranged TCR beta genes. The Illumina HiSeq System was used to sequence the amplified TCR beta libraries as 87-base-pair reads. The authors' pipeline ran thus. A later analysis tallied around 82 million unique TCR beta chains across the 666 repertoires, and approximately 12 million of those chains were shared by two or more donors. Raw reads were error-corrected and collapsed into unique sequences by a nearest-neighbor algorithm in which closely related sequences were merged to remove PCR and sequencing errors. CDR3 sequences were aligned to IMGT reference sequences to assign V, D and J gene segments. For a sequence to be retained, a match of at least six nucleotides to both a V gene segment and a J gene segment was required. A rearrangement was called productive if the CDR3 had no stop codons and remained in frame with V and J, and every other rearrangement was called non-productive. CDR3 was defined by IMGT convention, running from the second conserved V-encoded cysteine to the conserved J-encoded phenylalanine. In an earlier analysis of 500 to 650 of the donors, sequences lacking an unambiguous match to a single V gene segment were excluded. An earlier analysis of fewer than 650 of the donors classified V segments as functional when productive rearrangements were above 56.7% and as segregating when the standard deviation between donors was above 5%. To diagnose cytomegalovirus status from the catalog of TCR beta chain sequences, a statistical classification framework was built. V and J gene assignment, in a later analysis, came from comparing TCR nucleotide sequences with IMGT/GENE-DB human TR gene sequences. In a later analysis, CDR3 sequences and most-parsimonious VDJ recombination scenarios were assigned using the TCRdist pipeline. In a later analysis, every TCR beta chain was defined by the combination of its CDR3 amino acid sequence and its V-gene family, and reads without a unique V-gene family were dropped. To address suspected cross-contamination and a sequencing artifact, a later analysis removed a few hundred highly shared, low-generation-probability nucleotide sequences. For each public chain, a later analysis derived a clonal expansion index from normalized ranks of inferred template counts within each repertoire. Generation probabilities in a later analysis came from a VDJ recombination model fitted to out-of-frame rearrangements, and those results were checked against IGoR. In a later analysis, TCR-TCR, TCR-HLA and TCR-CMV co-occurrence was scored with hypergeometric tests, and a repertoire-size bias correction was applied to TCR pairs. False discovery rates were estimated in a later analysis by permuting HLA or CMV assignments 20 times. In a later analysis, co-occurring TCRs were grouped using DBSCAN, and TCRdist sequence similarity was added for clustering within HLA-allele-positive subsets. For co-occurrence clustering, repertoires with fewer than 30,000 or more than 120,000 public chains were excluded, along with roughly 5 repertoires with anomalous nucleotide sharing. As stored in TCRdb, this immuneACCESS dataset retains in-frame rearrangements with V and J assigned. A fraction of the clones does not appear; measured against another copy, unresolved V genes explain less than half of the discrepancy, and the remainder lacks a known reason. V, J and clone size reflect that table, while D and trimming were determined from the DNA. The sample data list more than 80,000 clones, and over 70% of these were observed just once. The ten most abundant clones make up 2.5% to 3.5% of the sample.

Note on this clone: The antigen it binds to is not known. No base-level quality is on record; no much larger clone is a single base apart.

The sequence links TRBV23-1 to TRBJ1-5; the D segment cannot be called with confidence. TRBV23-1 is an ORF, and what it does is uncertain. Specimen: PBMCs. The origin of this receptor is a female donor in good health and CMV-seronegative. The sequenced DNA is TGCGCCAGCAGTCAATCAGGGAGCAGCAATCAGCCCCAGCATTTT. It encodes CASSQSGSSNQPQHF.